This T cell receptor beta chain was obtained from a study of blood T cell repertoires in COVID-19. Germline values: CDR1 SGHTA, CDR2 FQGNSA. The CDR3 extends over 16 amino acids. V lost 1 base and J lost 8; bases outside the gene matches: 10. Original handling: Reference gene primer amplification gave estimated nucleated cell counts. Sequenced by immunoSEQ multiplex PCR; TCRdb stores in-frame clones only, minus some. Clone size and the V and J calls come from that table; the DNA yielded D and trimming. The data contain about 210,000 clones, around 89% of them seen just once; the ten biggest clones take up 4.5% to 5.5%.

V and J are TRBV7-2 and TRBJ2-3; 9 bases are a match to TRBD2. Source material: peripheral blood. This TCR derives from a woman in her thirties or forties with acute or convalescent COVID-19. The CDR3 here is CASSLGGGGVGGTQYF. The CDR3 DNA reads as TGTGCCAGCAGCTTAGGCGGCGGGGGGGTAGGTGGTACGCAGTATTTT.